Listed here is a single T cell receptor beta chain. Germline V CDR1 and CDR2: SGHNT, YYREEE (reference sequence). The CDR3 is made up of 16 amino acids. V trimming: 7 bases; J trimming: 4 bases; junction bases outside the gene matches: 5. The data were obtained in a study of blood T cell repertoires in COVID-19. Recruitment covered about 26 US areas and drew participants whose ages spanned roughly 18 to 90 years. Data came from immunoSEQ multiplex PCR; TCRdb stores just in-frame clones and leaves some out. Here the sample spans about 150,000 clones, roughly 90% being singletons. The sequenced material came from PBMCs or T cells enriched from blood (not recorded which). The clonotype was recovered from a woman in her forties or fifties who had recovered from COVID-19. The chain employs TRBV5-4 and TRBJ2-2, with TRBD2 identical over 15 bases. DNA of the CDR3: TGTGCCAGCTCCGGACTAGCGGGAGGGGTCACCGGGGAGCTGTTTTTT. Translated, it gives CASSGLAGGVTGELFF.